Below, one TCR beta chain is given with its context. Its target is unknown. V lost 4 bases, J lost 6 bases, and 5 bases stayed unmatched. This CDR3 has 14 residues. CDR1 is SQVTM and CDR2 is ANQGSEA in the germline V gene. These data are taken from a study of T cell repertoires in cytomegalovirus infection. Study results and caveats: Cumulative public TCR beta family frequency identified CMV carriers with the relevant HLA.

Using its own MiXCR run on the reads, TCRdb lists one record per CDR3 protein. This table holds over 250,000 distinct CDR3 sequences, about a quarter found once. The origin of this receptor is a human donor in good health (CMV status not recorded). Some clones in this sample may be carry-over from other donors' samples. Input material: PBMCs. This chain links TRBV29-1 with TRBJ2-3; TRBD2 agrees at 12 bases. The CDR3 nucleotides read TGCAGCGTTGGACTAGCGGGAGTTGGGGATACGCAGTATTTT. Translating it yields CSVGLAGVGDTQYF.